The T cell receptor (beta chain) under discussion was sequenced for a study of shared clonotypes between healthy human individuals. Germline-derived CDR1 and CDR2 are MDHEN and SYDVKM. Trimming left V 5 bases short and J 6 bases short, with 14 bases between. CDR3 length equals 13 residues. Repertoires were generated with immunoSEQ multiplex PCR, while TCRdb's copy carries only in-frame clones and drops some. The table has fewer than 3 million clones, 85% to 95% seen once. Turning to this clone: Its antigen is not identified.

Findings and caveats of the study: Incomplete sequencing of sorted subsets was indicated by rarefaction despite large depth. Naive subsets, compared against memory subsets, generally had larger estimated richness values. Clonotype sharing among donors was expected to depend on sequencing depth. Of the naive CD4 clonotypes, around 5% were shared across a few donors.

The chain recombines TRBV28 with TRBJ2-7; D unresolved. Sequencing was done on a sample of naive CD4+ T cells from PBMCs. The subset here: CD45RA+ positively selected. The sequence was collected from a man between 18 and 35 years old in good health. Some clones in this sample may be carry-over from other donors' samples. The CDR3 reads CASSPPGTGEQYF. For the CDR3, the DNA is TGTGCCAGCAGTCCGCCCGGAACTGGCGAGCAGTACTTC.